This is a list of T cell receptor beta chains from one sample in a study of shared clonotypes between healthy human individuals. Generated by immunoSEQ multiplex PCR, the TCRdb table keeps only in-frame clones and is missing some. This table holds approximately 2,000,000 clones, just under 95% found once. Specimen: naive CD8+ T cells from PBMCs. The source is a man younger than 35 in good health. Some clones in this sample may be carry-over from other donors' samples. CDR3s include the opening cysteine and the closing phenylalanine or tryptophan. D genes are given only for firm matches. Size values are once, few and many counts, or a class for expanded clones, and some rows have none.

TRBV7-9	once	NA	16	TRBJ2-5	TGTGCCAGCAGCCCCACCAAAGGGATTCCCCAAGAGACCCAGTACTTC	CASSPTKGIPQETQYF
TRBV11-2	NA	TRBD1	16	TRBJ1-2	TGTGCCAGCAGCATGGGACAGGGGGGATGGGCCTATGGCTACACCTTC	CASSMGQGGWAYGYTF
TRBV2	NA	TRBD2	18	TRBJ2-1	TGTGCCAGCAGTGAAAGGGCTAGCGGGAGCTATTCGGGCAATGAGCAGTTCTTC	CASSERASGSYSGNEQFF
TRBV9	NA	NA	17	TRBJ2-1	TGTGCCAGCAGCGTAAACTACCGGGACCCCTCCCGCAATGAGCAGTTCTTC	CASSVNYRDPSRNEQFF
TRBV9	NA	NA	13	TRBJ2-2	TGTGCCAGCAACTGGGGGTCCACCGGGGAGCTGTTTTTT	CASNWGSTGELFF
TRBV7-6	once	NA	13	TRBJ2-3	TGTGCCAGCACCCCCAGGGGCACAGATACGCAGTATTTT	CASTPRGTDTQYF
TRBV5-1	NA	NA	14	TRBJ1-4	TGCGCCAGCAGCTCATGGGACTCTAATGAAAAACTGTTTTTT	CASSSWDSNEKLFF
TRBV6-5	few	NA	12	TRBJ1-1	TGTGCCAGCAGTCCGGGCGGCCGTGAAGCTTTCTTT	CASSPGGREAFF
TRBV29-1	once	TRBD1	13	TRBJ2-7	TGCAGCGTTGATGGGACAGAGACCTACGAGCAGTACTTC	CSVDGTETYEQYF
TRBV9	NA	TRBD1	14	TRBJ1-5	TGTGCCAGCAGCGAGGGACAGGGAGGCCAGCCCCAGCATTTT	CASSEGQGGQPQHF
TRBV4-1	NA	NA	14	TRBJ2-1	TGCGCCAGCAGCCGTATGGAAGGTTTGGTTGAGCAGTTCTTC	CASSRMEGLVEQFF
TRBV5-6	NA	NA	14	TRBJ2-7	TGTGCCAGCAGCCCGGGCGGTCTAGGAAACGAGCAGTACTTC	CASSPGGLGNEQYF
TRBV13	NA	NA	12	TRBJ2-3	TGTGCCAGCAGCGTAGGCACAGATACGCAGTATTTT	CASSVGTDTQYF
TRBV6-1	NA	TRBD1	15	TRBJ1-4	TGTGCCAGCAGTGCCCTGGACAGGAGTAATGAAAAACTGTTTTTT	CASSALDRSNEKLFF
TRBV27	NA	TRBD1	14	TRBJ1-5	TGTGCCAGCAGAGACAGGGGGCGAAATCAGCCCCAGCATTTT	CASRDRGRNQPQHF
TRBV5-8	NA	NA	13	TRBJ2-1	TGTGCCAGCAGCTTGTACGCGCGCGGTGAGCAGTTCTTC	CASSLYARGEQFF
TRBV27	NA	NA	16	TRBJ1-1	TGTGCCAGCAGTTTATGGGTTGGGACACGGAACACTGAAGCTTTCTTT	CASSLWVGTRNTEAFF
TRBV19	NA	TRBD2	17	TRBJ2-5	TGTGCCAGTAGTATAAACGAGATAGCGGGAGAGTGGGAGACCCAGTACTTC	CASSINEIAGEWETQYF
TRBV5-6	NA	NA	11	TRBJ2-5	TGTGCCAGCAGCCTCGCGGAGACCCAGTACTTC	CASSLAETQYF
TRBV6-1	NA	NA	15	TRBJ2-3	TGTGCCAGCAGTGTTCCCTCCAGGGGCACAGATACGCAGTATTTT	CASSVPSRGTDTQYF
TRBV10-3	NA	NA	12	TRBJ2-1	TGTGCCATCGGTTGGAGTAACCATGAGCAGTTCTTC	CAIGWSNHEQFF
TRBV27	few	NA	15	TRBJ1-1	TGTGCCAGCAGTTTATCGTCAGGGATGAACACTGAAGCTTTCTTT	CASSLSSGMNTEAFF
TRBV5-4	NA	NA	12	TRBJ2-1	TGTGCCAGCAGCCTGGGAAGAAATGAGCAGTTCTTC	CASSLGRNEQFF
TRBV27	NA	TRBD2	14	TRBJ2-7	TGTGCCAGCAGTTTACGCGGGGGAAGGGACGAGCAGTACTTC	CASSLRGGRDEQYF
TRBV14	NA	NA	14	TRBJ2-7	TGTGCCAGCAGCCCCCTGATGAAGGCCTACGAGCAGTACTTC	CASSPLMKAYEQYF
TRBV28	NA	NA	9	TRBJ1-2	TGTGCCAGCAGTCCCGGCTACACCTTC	CASSPGYTF
TRBV7-9	NA	NA	13	TRBJ2-7	TGTGCCAGCAGCTTGGCAGGGGACTACGAGCAGTACTTC	CASSLAGDYEQYF
TRBV29-1	NA	NA	13	TRBJ2-5	TGCAGCGTTGAAACGACCTGGCAAGAGACCCAGTACTTC	CSVETTWQETQYF
TRBV7-8	NA	TRBD1	15	TRBJ2-3	TGTGCCAGCAGCTCAGACAGGGGTAGCACAGATACGCAGTATTTT	CASSSDRGSTDTQYF
TRBV6-5	NA	TRBD1	15	TRBJ1-2	TGTGCCAGCAGGACTAGCGGACAGGTCCTCTATGGCTACACCTTC	CASRTSGQVLYGYTF
TRBV29-1	NA	NA	15	TRBJ2-7	TGCAGCGTTGAAGTCGTAGCTAGCGCGACCTACGAGCAGTACTTC	CSVEVVASATYEQYF
TRBV28	NA	NA	14	TRBJ2-7	TGTGCCAGCAGCTATCAGGGAACCCCCCACGAGCAGTACTTC	CASSYQGTPHEQYF
TRBV4-3	NA	NA	16	TRBJ1-2	TGCGCCAGCAGCCAAGATCGAATCGAGGCCAACTATGGCTACACCTTC	CASSQDRIEANYGYTF
TRBV29-1	once	TRBD2	14	TRBJ2-2	TGCAGCGCACGGGGGGGCCGGTCTACCGGGGAGCTGTTTTTT	CSARGGRSTGELFF
TRBV9	NA	TRBD2	16	TRBJ2-7	TGTGCCAGCAGCGTAGGTGCTAGCGGAGGCTTCGGCGAGCAGTACTTC	CASSVGASGGFGEQYF
TRBV9	NA	TRBD2	16	TRBJ2-1	TGTGCCAGCAGCGTACTGAGACTAGCGGGACTCAATGAGCAGTTCTTC	CASSVLRLAGLNEQFF
TRBV7-6	NA	NA	19	TRBJ2-6	TGTGCCAGCAGCGCCAGCTTGGGGGGCTCAGGAACTGGGGCCAACGTCCTGACTTTC	CASSASLGGSGTGANVLTF
TRBV29-1	NA	TRBD2	16	TRBJ2-7	TGCAGCGTTACCGAGTATAGCGGGAGGGCGGGCTACGAGCAGTACTTC	CSVTEYSGRAGYEQYF
TRBV6-5	once	TRBD1	14	TRBJ2-7	TGTGCCAGCAGTTCAGGACAGGGGGCTCTCGAGCAGTACTTC	CASSSGQGALEQYF
TRBV7-9	NA	NA	17	TRBJ2-7	TGTGCCAGCAGCTTACCGAACAGGGCGCCTCTATCCTACGAGCAGTACTTC	CASSLPNRAPLSYEQYF
TRBV5-4	NA	NA	12	TRBJ2-7	TGTGCCAGCAGCTTCGGCTCCTACGAGCAGTACTTC	CASSFGSYEQYF
TRBV7-9	few	NA	15	TRBJ1-1	TGTGCCAGCAGCTTAGCTCTCCGGGACACTAGAGAAGCTTTCTTT	CASSLALRDTREAFF
TRBV7-3	NA	NA	14	TRBJ2-7	TGTGCCAGCAGCTTAACAGGGTTCGCCTACGAGCAGTACTTC	CASSLTGFAYEQYF
TRBV4-2	NA	NA	15	TRBJ1-1	TGTGCCAGCAGCCGAAGCTTTGACCTTAACACTGAAGCTTTCTTT	CASSRSFDLNTEAFF
TRBV4-1	NA	NA	13	TRBJ1-5	TGCGCCAGCAGCCTTACCCTTAATCAGCCCCAGCATTTT	CASSLTLNQPQHF
TRBV6-1	NA	NA	16	TRBJ2-7	TGTGCCAGCAGTGTGAATAGGGGGGGCGCATCCTACGAGCAGTACTTC	CASSVNRGGASYEQYF
TRBV27	NA	NA	15	TRBJ1-2	TGTGCCACCTCCTTAGCCGGGGGCGGTGGCTATGGCTACACCTTC	CATSLAGGGGYGYTF
TRBV27	NA	NA	13	TRBJ1-1	TGTGCCAGCAGTTCCGGCGACAGAGCTGAAGCTTTCTTT	CASSSGDRAEAFF
TRBV28	NA	NA	16	TRBJ2-5	TGTGCCAGCACTTTCCCCAACCCGCGCGGACAAGAGACCCAGTACTTC	CASTFPNPRGQETQYF
TRBV27	NA	TRBD2	13	TRBJ2-7	TGTGCCAGCAGTTTGGGACTAGCGGGGGAGCAGTACTTC	CASSLGLAGEQYF
TRBV27	NA	NA	17	TRBJ1-1	TGTGCCAGCAGCGCTTTAGGGGTTAGCAGGGTGAACACTGAAGCTTTCTTT	CASSALGVSRVNTEAFF
TRBV27	NA	NA	12	TRBJ2-7	TGTGCCAGCAGTCCATCTGTCTACGAGCAGTACTTC	CASSPSVYEQYF
TRBV2	once	NA	13	TRBJ2-1	TGTGCCACCCCAAACCTAGCTGTTGATGAGCAGTTCTTC	CATPNLAVDEQFF
TRBV7-6	NA	TRBD1	15	TRBJ2-5	TGTGCCAGCAGCCCCCGGGACAGGGGAGGGGGGACCCAGTACTTC	CASSPRDRGGGTQYF
TRBV4-2	NA	NA	15	TRBJ1-4	TGTGCCAGCAGCCAAGACAGGCTCCCTAATGAAAAACTGTTTTTT	CASSQDRLPNEKLFF
TRBV6-5	NA	NA	13	TRBJ2-7	TGTGCCAGCAGTTACTCGATCGGTTCCGAGCAGTACTTC	CASSYSIGSEQYF
TRBV13	NA	NA	14	TRBJ1-5	TGTGCCAGCAGCTTAGCCGGCGACGGACAGCCCCAGCATTTT	CASSLAGDGQPQHF
TRBV7-9	NA	NA	12	TRBJ2-7	TGTGCCAGCAGCCCACAGGGAATCGAGCAGTACTTC	CASSPQGIEQYF